Each of the 12 T cell receptor beta chains below was sequenced from the same sample in a study of T cell responses to AZD1222 COVID-19 vaccine. Repertoires were generated with immunoSEQ multiplex PCR, while TCRdb's copy carries only in-frame clones and drops some. The sample lists 65,000 to 95,000 clones; about 90% were seen once. The source material was peripheral blood, sampled on day 0 of MenACWY control vaccination. Receptors were obtained from an adult in good health.

The chain is built from TRBV19 and TRBJ1-1; D unclear. CDR3 length: 14 residues. CDR1 and CDR2 from the germline V gene are LNHDA and SQIVND (reference sequence). Deletions cut 6 bases from V and 3 bases from J, with 14 bases between. CDR3 in amino acids: CASRTQRTDTEAFF. In nucleotides, the CDR3 is TGTGCCAGTAGGACTCAGAGAACGGACACTGAAGCTTTCTTT.

The rearrangement joins TRBV19 to TRBJ1-5; 11 bases match TRBD1. The germline CDR1 and CDR2 sequences are LNHDA and SQIVND (reference sequence). The CDR3 is 18 residues long. V gave up 4 bases and J gave up 2 bases; unmatched junction bases: 10. CDR3 DNA sequence: TGTGCCAGTAGTACAACCCGGACAGGGGGCTCCGGCAATCAGCCCCAGCATTTT. This gives the protein CASSTTRTGGSGNQPQHF.

The chain is built from TRBV7-2 and TRBJ1-5; weak D call: TRBD1 (5 bases). V dropped 4 bases and J dropped 0 bases, with 10 bases sitting between them. This CDR3 region has 15 residues. The germline gives CDR1 SGHTA, CDR2 FQGNSA. The chain's CDR3 is CASSSGRISNQPQHF. DNA for the CDR3: TGTGCCAGCAGCTCGGGACGGATTAGCAATCAGCCCCAGCATTTT.

This sequence joins TRBV5-1 and TRBJ2-7; TRBD2 is a possible D gene (6 bases). V dropped 2 bases and J dropped 2 bases, with 11 bases sitting between them. Germline CDR1 is SGHRS and CDR2 is YFSETQ. The CDR3 has 14 amino acids. The CDR3 is CASSFERATYEQYF. CDR3 in DNA: TGCGCCAGCAGCTTTGAGCGGGCTACCTACGAGCAGTACTTC.

This clone was detected only a few times. This sequence joins TRBV6-5 and TRBJ2-2; perhaps TRBD1 as D (6 bases). The V gene lost 0 bases and the J gene lost 6 bases, with 8 bases spanning the gap. CDR1 is MNHEY, CDR2 SVGAGI, per germline. This CDR3 has 14 residues. CDR3 sequence (DNA): TGTGCCAGCAGTTACTCGCCAGGGGCCGGGGAGCTGTTTTTT. It is translated as CASSYSPGAGELFF.

The chain couples TRBV30 to TRBJ1-4, with 8 bases lining up with TRBD1. Germline assignment: CDR1 GTSNPN and CDR2 SVGIG (reference sequence). The length of the CDR3 is 13 residues. Here the CDR3 DNA reads TGTGCGGGAGGACAGGGCTCTAATGAAAAACTGTTTTTT. This encodes CAGGQGSNEKLFF.

The rearrangement links TRBV5-8 to TRBJ2-1, with 8 nucleotides matching TRBD2. Per germline, CDR1 SGHTS and CDR2 YDEGEE. This CDR3 comprises 14 residues. The trim removed 0 bases at V and 13 bases at J, leaving 9 bases unmatched. The chain's CDR3 is CASSLGLAGRLQFF. CDR3 sequence (DNA): TGTGCCAGCAGCTTGGGTCTAGCGGGCCGACTACAGTTCTTC.

The chain employs TRBV28 and TRBJ2-2; 7 bases agree with TRBD1. This CDR3 region has 14 residues. With V trimmed by 5 bases and J by 7 bases, 7 bases remained unmatched. Germline-derived CDR1 and CDR2 are MDHEN and SYDVKM. CDR3 nucleotides: TGTGCCAGCAGTCAGGACAGGTTGTTCGGGGAGCTGTTTTTT. Protein sequence: CASSQDRLFGELFF.

The chain links TRBV7-6 to TRBJ2-1; 10 nucleotides line up with TRBD1. The CDR3 length is 15 residues. Per the germline V gene, CDR1 is SGHVS and CDR2 is FNYEAQ. Trimming cost V 5 bases and J 8 bases; bases outside gene matches: 9. The CDR3 here is CASSPLTGGWDEQFF. The CDR3 DNA follows: TGTGCCAGCAGCCCCCTGACAGGGGGCTGGGATGAGCAGTTCTTC.

The chain joins TRBV27 to TRBJ2-2; TRBD1 or TRBD2 may be the D gene (5 bases each). V shed 6 bases and J shed 0 bases, with 11 bases lying between them. Germline V lookup: CDR1 MNHEY, CDR2 SMNVEV (reference sequence). This CDR3 has 15 amino acids. The DNA of the CDR3 is TGTGCCAGCAGAACCGGGACGGCGAACACCGGGGAGCTGTTTTTT. It specifies CASRTGTANTGELFF.

The rearrangement links TRBV4-3 to TRBJ1-2; maybe TRBD1 (6 bases). This CDR3 is 15 amino acids long. The V gene lost 2 bases and the J gene lost 5 bases, with 15 bases spanning the gap. CDR1 and CDR2 from the germline V gene are LGHNA and YSLEER. The CDR3 reads CASSQLPVGTYGYTF. DNA for the CDR3: TGCGCCAGCAGCCAATTACCAGTCGGGACATATGGCTACACCTTC.

The rearrangement joins TRBV19 to TRBJ2-5, with 11 bases fitting TRBD2. This CDR3 has 16 residues. The V gene's germline CDR1 is LNHDA and CDR2 SQIVND (reference sequence). J was trimmed by 5 bases and V by 5 bases; bases with no gene match: 10. The CDR3 nucleotides are TGTGCCAGTAGTGATCCGACTAGCGGGATCGGGGAGACCCAGTACTTC. Protein sequence: CASSDPTSGIGETQYF.